This entry concerns a single T cell receptor beta chain. As yet, its antigen is unknown. This CDR3 region has 14 residues. Germline loops: CDR1 MDHEN, CDR2 SYDVKM. V lost 6 bases, J lost 2 bases, and 13 bases lay in between. The sample comes from a study of T cell repertoires in cytomegalovirus infection. Background on the study: Public TCR beta signatures indicated both CMV infection and matching HLA type. Findings and caveats of the study: In two of eight donors, the top clonotype was HLA-C-restricted CMV-specific.

TCRdb redid the calling of the reads with MiXCR, one entry per CDR3 protein. This sample yields over 300,000 distinct CDR3 sequences, of which around a tenth are seen a single time; roughly 4.5% belongs to the top ten. Sequencing input: PBMCs. The chain joins TRBV28 to TRBJ1-2, with D perhaps matching TRBD1 (5 bases). The clonotype originates from a human donor in good health (CMV status not recorded). Some clones in this sample may be carry-over from other donors' samples. In DNA form, the CDR3 reads TGTGCCAGCAGCCCCTTAGGGGCCAACTATGGCTACACCTTC. Translated: CASSPLGANYGYTF.